This entry concerns a single TCR beta chain. Its target is not known. Its ends do not fully match the called genes, so a read error is possible. The germline gives CDR1 LNHNV, CDR2 YYDKDF (reference sequence). CDR3 length: 15 residues. The record originates from a study of post-analysis software for immune sequencing data. Findings of the study overall: Patients carried roughly 5 TRBV segments more frequently than controls did, and TRBV5-6, TRBV5-1 and TRBV20-1 were among them.

Prepared libraries of TCR beta cDNA carried unique molecular identifiers. Each CDR3 protein gets one entry after TCRdb re-called the PCR reads with MiXCR. The profile shows about 500,000 distinct CDR3 sequences, 40% to 55% of them singletons. The specimen sequenced was blood. The chain recombines TRBV15 with TRBJ2-1, with TRBD2 matching 10 bases. This clonotype was obtained from a girl aged 10-17 years with multiple sclerosis. The DNA for the CDR3 is TGTGCCACCAGCGCTAGCGGGAGCTCCTACAATGAGCGGTTCTTC. Translation gives CATSASGSSYNERFF.